The clone carrying this TCR beta chain was picked up many times. One entry per CDR3 protein results from TCRdb running MiXCR on the 5' RACE reads. This table has roughly 52,000 distinct CDR3 sequences, 17% appearing once. This CDR3 has 11 amino acids. V was shortened by 6 bases and J by 8 bases, with 11 bases between the two germline ends. Germline CDR1 SQVTM, CDR2 ANQGSEA. Sequencing used naive CD4+ T cells sorted from blood. As for subset: naive CD4+ T cells, CD4+CD45RA+CD25-. The rearrangement uses TRBV29-1 and TRBJ2-1; unclear D gene. This sequence originates from a female donor with breast cancer. For the CDR3, the DNA is TGCAGCGTCGCTAACTTGGATGAGCAGTTCTTC. Protein: CSVANLDEQFF.